What follows are 9 T cell receptor beta chains derived from one specimen sequenced in a study of CD8 T cells in ankylosing spondylitis. Whole-study findings and limits: Ankylosing spondylitis blood appeared to carry a characteristic TCR beta motif of fewer than 10 highly homologous variants.

From the 5' RACE reads, TCRdb called clonotypes with MiXCR, one entry per CDR3 protein. This table holds roughly 670,000 distinct CDR3 sequences, under 20% found once. Their antigens remain unidentified. The source material was blood, either unsorted or a sorted T cell fraction (not recorded which). All receptors come from a male donor with ankylosing spondylitis.

CDR3 loop: CASSQGRMGVYEQYF. The CDR3 DNA follows: TGCGCCAGCAGCCAAGGCCGGATGGGGGTCTACGAGCAGTACTTC. This sequence joins TRBV4-1 and TRBJ2-7; D may match TRBD1 or TRBD2 (5 bases each). V was shortened by 1 base and J by 3 bases, with 13 bases between the two germline ends. This CDR3 is built from 15 residues. Per the germline V gene, CDR1 is MGHRA and CDR2 is YSYEKL.

This clonotype was counted between two and nine times. The rearrangement joins TRBV2 to TRBJ2-7; 8 bases align to TRBD1. V lost 6 bases to trimming and J lost 6 bases; unmatched junction nucleotides: 13. This CDR3 region has 15 residues. Germline V lookup: CDR1 SNHLY, CDR2 FYNNEI. CDR3 in DNA: TGTGCCAGCAGCGATCCACGGACAGGGCATCGCGAGCAGTACTTC. Encoded protein: CASSDPRTGHREQYF.

This chain connects TRBV20-1 to TRBJ2-7; 9 bases fit TRBD2. Germline V lookup: CDR1 DFQATT, CDR2 SNEGSKA (reference sequence). V trimming: 7 bases; J trimming: 2 bases; junction bases outside the gene matches: 3. The CDR3 has 12 residues. Written as DNA, the CDR3 is TGCAGTGTTGCGGGGGGGCCCTACGAGCAGTACTTC. Residues: CSVAGGPYEQYF.

J is TRBJ2-1 and V is TRBV12-5; D possibly matches TRBD1 or TRBD2 (6 bases each). This CDR3 is built from 15 residues. The ends were cut back, 0 bases at V and 8 bases at J, with 14 bases in the middle. Per germline, CDR1 LGHNT and CDR2 FRNRAP. The chain's CDR3 is CASGLVVGGRDEQFF. In DNA, the CDR3 is TGTGCTAGTGGTTTGGTTGTCGGGGGCCGAGATGAGCAGTTCTTC.

This clonotype has more than one count but fewer than ten. The CDR3 coding sequence is TGCAGTGCTCCCACCCGAGGCCGAGTCACAGATACGCAGTATTTT. It translates to CSAPTRGRVTDTQYF. This chain uses TRBV20-1 with TRBJ2-3; D not certain. Germline V gene data show CDR1 as DFQATT and CDR2 as SNEGSKA (reference sequence). The V end was cut by 5 bases, the J end by 2 bases, with 17 bases between. The CDR3 covers 15 residues.

This clonotype has a handful of counts. This chain joins TRBV6-5 and TRBJ2-7, with no clear D. The CDR3 extends over 15 amino acids. V lost 2 bases and J 2 bases, leaving 13 bases between the germline ends. CDR1 and CDR2 (germline): MNHEY, SVGAGI. In DNA form, the CDR3 reads TGTGCCAGCAGTTACCTCATGACACGAACCTACGAGCAGTACTTC. Translation gives CASSYLMTRTYEQYF.

This clonotype was counted ten times or more. The rearrangement links TRBV29-1 to TRBJ2-7; 12 nucleotides align to TRBD2. The V gene end was trimmed by 5 bases and the J gene end by 0 bases; junction bases not matched to a gene: 8. CDR3 length equals 16 residues. CDR1 and CDR2 (germline): SQVTM, ANQGSEA. The CDR3 DNA follows: TGCAGCGTTACTAGCGGGGGGTTACTCAGCTCCTACGAGCAGTACTTC. Protein sequence: CSVTSGGLLSSYEQYF.

V is TRBV24-1 and J is TRBJ2-5, with TRBD2 matching over 8 bases. Germline CDR1 reads KGHDR; CDR2 reads SFDVKD. This CDR3 spans 15 amino acids. J gave up 5 bases and V 3 bases, and 7 bases lay outside the gene matches. In DNA form, the CDR3 reads TGTGCCACCAGTGATACGGGGGGGCCGGCCGAGACCCAGTACTTC. Amino acids: CATSDTGGPAETQYF.

The chain couples TRBV5-5 to TRBJ1-6; the D gene is possibly TRBD1 (6 bases). The CDR3 loop spans 16 amino acids. Germline-derived CDR1 and CDR2 are SGHKS and YYEKEE (reference sequence). The V end was cut by 0 bases, the J end by 11 bases, with 18 bases between. DNA of the CDR3: TGTGCCAGCAGCTTGGGGCAGGGGTCACCTGCGGCACCCCTCCACTTT. It encodes CASSLGQGSPAAPLHF.